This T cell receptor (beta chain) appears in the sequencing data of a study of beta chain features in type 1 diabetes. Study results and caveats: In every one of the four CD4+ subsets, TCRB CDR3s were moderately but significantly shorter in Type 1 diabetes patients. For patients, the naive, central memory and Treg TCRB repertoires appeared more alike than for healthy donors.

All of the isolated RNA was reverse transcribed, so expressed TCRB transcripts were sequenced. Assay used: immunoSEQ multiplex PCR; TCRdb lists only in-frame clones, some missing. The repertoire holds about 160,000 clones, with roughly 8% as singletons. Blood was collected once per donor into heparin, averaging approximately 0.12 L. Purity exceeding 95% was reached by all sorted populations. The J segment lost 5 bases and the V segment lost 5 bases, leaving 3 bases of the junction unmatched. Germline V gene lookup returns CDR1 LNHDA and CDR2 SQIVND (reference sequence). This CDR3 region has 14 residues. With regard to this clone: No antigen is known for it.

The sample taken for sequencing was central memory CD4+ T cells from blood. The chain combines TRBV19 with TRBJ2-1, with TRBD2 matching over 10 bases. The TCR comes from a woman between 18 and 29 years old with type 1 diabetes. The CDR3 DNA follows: TGTGCCAGTAGTGGACTAGCGGAACACAATGAGCAGTTCTTC. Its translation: CASSGLAEHNEQFF.